A single sample is the source of the 4 T cell receptor beta chains below, sequenced in a study of cytomegalovirus exposure and HLA in healthy donors. 60 Vbeta and 13 Jbeta primers were used in PCR. Produced via immunoSEQ multiplex PCR; TCRdb's table is partial and in-frame only. This sample has approximately 100,000 clones, with around 79% found just once. Sequencing used PBMCs. The receptors stem from a woman between 35 and 50 years old in good health and CMV-seronegative.

This chain joins TRBV21-1 and TRBJ2-5; no check of the table's D call, TRBD1, against the DNA was made. TRBV21-1 is an annotated pseudogene. There are 14 residues in the CDR3. CDR3 sequence: CASSEGQGRETQYF. The DNA of the CDR3 is TGTGCCAGCAGCGAGGGACAGGGGAGAGAGACCCAGTACTTC.

This sequence joins TRBV7-9 and TRBJ1-4; 7 bases agree with TRBD1. This CDR3 has 18 amino acids. The germline V gene encodes CDR1 SEHNR and CDR2 FQNEAQ (reference sequence). V dropped 0 bases and J dropped 5; count of bases not matched to a gene: 12. The DNA of the CDR3 is TGTGCCAGCAGCTTAGCGTCGGGGACAGCCGACTCAAATGAAAAACTGTTTTTT. It is translated as CASSLASGTADSNEKLFF.

V usage is TRBV11-2 and J usage is TRBJ1-1, with TRBD1 matching over 7 bases. Germline CDR1 reads SGHAT; CDR2 reads FQNNGV. CDR3 length: 19 amino acids. V shed 4 bases and J 3 bases; nucleotides not matched to a gene: 20. The CDR3 bases are TGTGCCAGCAGCTCCCTTAGGCCCGGACAGGACCGGTGGGACACTGAAGCTTTCTTT. Translated, it gives CASSSLRPGQDRWDTEAFF.

In this sample, this clone turned up a few times. This rearrangement joins TRBV19 to TRBJ1-1; a weak D match, TRBD1 (6 bases). The V and J ends lost 8 bases and 7 bases respectively, with 17 bases between them. Germline V gene lookup returns CDR1 LNHDA and CDR2 SQIVND (reference sequence). The CDR3 sequence is 13 residues long. The CDR3 DNA reads as TGTGCCAGTCATCAGACAGGACCAGGTGAAGCTTTCTTT. This translates into CASHQTGPGEAFF.